The clone carrying this TCR beta chain was seen only once. Its antigen remains unidentified. The sample comes from a study of shared clonotypes between healthy human individuals. General study results and limits: Rarefaction revealed incomplete sorted-subset sequencing despite large depth. Generation of non-shared clonotypes was less probable than generation of clonotypes shared by all four donors.

CDR1 SEHNR and CDR2 FQNEAQ come from the germline V gene (reference sequence). With V trimmed by 5 bases and J by 5 bases, 11 bases remained unmatched. CDR3 length equals 15 residues. The material for each subset, its genomic DNA, was split evenly across several immunoSEQ plates. Only in-frame clones appear in the TCRdb table, and some are missing; sequencing was by immunoSEQ multiplex PCR. This table holds over 1.4 million clones, around 95% found once. The TCR comes from a man under 40 in good health. Sequences were obtained from naive CD4+ T cells sorted from blood. Subset given: CD45RA+ positively selected. The rearrangement uses TRBV7-9 and TRBJ2-7, with 8 bases that match TRBD1. CDR3 residues: CASSKGGTGRDEQYF. The CDR3 bases are TGTGCCAGCAGCAAGGGCGGGACAGGCAGGGACGAGCAGTACTTC.